The sequence of this T cell receptor beta chain was determined in a study of cytotoxic CD8 clonotypes in ibrutinib-treated CLL. The CDR3 consists of 15 residues. CDR1 is LGHNT, CDR2 FRNRAP, per germline. The V gene end was trimmed by 4 bases and the J gene end by 5 bases; junction bases not matched to a gene: 7. Profiling relied on immunoSEQ multiplex PCR, and the TCRdb table lists in-frame clones only, not all of them. The data show a few hundred thousand clones, about 61% seen once. The chain employs TRBV12-5 and TRBJ2-1, with 8 nucleotides matching TRBD2. The clonotype comes from a human donor with chronic lymphocytic leukemia. Sequencing used PBMCs, obtained after 36 months of ibrutinib treatment. CDR3 coding DNA: TGTGCTAGTGGTTCACAATTAGCGGGGAACAATGAGCAGTTCTTC. Amino acids: CASGSQLAGNNEQFF.